One and the same sample provided the 28 T cell receptor beta chains below, sequenced in a study of Graves' ophthalmopathy and Graves' hyperthyroidism. RNA transcripts were the template, and TCR beta CDR3 regions were amplified from them. First-round RT-PCR with HTBI primers preceded a second-round multiplex PCR. TCRdb processed the multiplex PCR reads anew with MiXCR; each CDR3 protein has one entry. The data contain hundreds of thousands of distinct CDR3 sequences, 20% to 25% of them singletons. The sample was peripheral blood. The receptors were gathered from a woman aged 18-29 years with stable Graves' hyperthyroidism. Some clones in this sample may be carry-over from other donors' samples.

Regarding this clonotype: The conserved final phenylalanine or tryptophan is absent from the CDR3, which likely points to a read error. The chain is built from TRBV28 and TRBJ1-3; the D is unclear. The CDR3 runs 11 residues. With 6 bases removed from V and 4 bases from J, the gap between germline ends came to 4 bases. Germline values: CDR1 MDHEN, CDR2 SYDVKM. The CDR3 is CASSRGNTIYV. CDR3 bases: TGTGCCAGCAGCCGAGGAAACACCATATATGTT.

Worth noting for this clonotype: Possible read error: a much larger clone is one base away. V gene TRBV29-1 combines with J gene TRBJ2-5; D possibly corresponds to TRBD1 (5 bases). Germline CDR1 and CDR2: SQVTM and ANQGSEA. This CDR3 contains 12 residues. V was clipped by 5 bases and J by 5 bases, with 12 bases between them. The DNA of the CDR3 is TGCAGCGTTTCGTCAGGGCTCGAGACCCAGTACTTC. It encodes CSVSSGLETQYF.

This clonotype was seen at least ten times. V gene TRBV19 combines with J gene TRBJ1-2, with D maybe TRBD1 (6 bases). Trimming took 10 bases from V and 4 from J, leaving 13 bases between them. Germline V gene lookup returns CDR1 LNHDA and CDR2 SQIVND (reference sequence). This CDR3 region has 12 residues. This chain's CDR3 is CAIRTDAYGYTF. CDR3 bases: TGTGCCATCCGGACAGACGCCTATGGCTACACCTTC. The full variable domain, in which reference TRBV19 and TRBJ1-2 provide the parts outside the CDR3, is DGGITQSPKYLFRKEGQNVTLSCEQNLNHDAMYWYRQDPGQGLRLIYYSQIVNDFQKGDIAEGYSVSREKKESFPLTVTSAQKNPTAFYLCAIRTDAYGYTFGSGTRLTVV.

In its sample, this clonotype was seen a few times. The chain joins TRBV12-3 or TRBV12-4 to TRBJ1-2, with D possibly matching TRBD1 (5 bases). CDR3 length: 18 amino acids. Trimming took off 4 bases at V and 5 bases at J, with 26 bases between the two ends. CDR3 bases: TGTGCCAGCAGTTCCCCCGGGGCCCACCTAGGGTCCGCTTATGGCTACACCTTC. Amino acids: CASSSPGAHLGSAYGYTF.

This clonotype was recorded many times. This chain uses TRBV29-1 with TRBJ2-7; a weak D match, TRBD1 (6 bases). Trimming removed 6 bases from V and 3 bases from J, with 15 bases in between. Germline V CDR1 and CDR2: SQVTM, ANQGSEA. This CDR3 is 13 amino acids long. In nucleotides, the CDR3 is TGCAGCGTCGTAATGGACAGTCGCTACGAGCAGTACTTC. Translating it yields CSVVMDSRYEQYF.

This clonotype was seen ten or more times. The V gene is TRBV4-1, the J gene TRBJ1-2; D call uncertain. CDR1 and CDR2 (germline): MGHRA, YSYEKL. Between the trimmed V and J ends, which lost 0 bases and 4 bases, there was a span of 6 bases. CDR3 length: 13 amino acids. The CDR3 spells CASSQDDPYGYTF. The CDR3 nucleotides are TGCGCCAGCAGCCAAGATGATCCCTATGGCTACACCTTC.

The table lists this clonotype with many counts. The gene calls are TRBV6-1 and TRBJ2-3; 8 nucleotides align to TRBD2. Germline V gene sequence: CDR1 MNHNS, CDR2 SASEGT. The CDR3 has 14 residues. V trimming: 6 bases; J trimming: 0 bases; junction bases outside the gene matches: 2. CDR3 in amino acids: CASRRGGSTDTQYF. The CDR3 coding sequence is TGTGCCAGCAGACGGGGGGGAAGCACAGATACGCAGTATTTT.

This clonotype was observed many times. This rearrangement joins TRBV20-1 to TRBJ1-2; tentative D call: TRBD1 (6 bases). Germline CDR1 and CDR2: DFQATT and SNEGSKA (reference sequence). V dropped 3 bases and J dropped 7 bases, with 15 bases sitting between them. The CDR3 covers 13 residues. The CDR3 region has the DNA TGCAGTGCTAGTCCCAGGGGAAGATCTGGCTACACCTTC. It encodes CSASPRGRSGYTF.

DNA for the CDR3: TGCAGTGCCTCCGGGACAGTCTATGGCTACACCTTC. It specifies CSASGTVYGYTF. The chain has TRBV20-1 and TRBJ1-2; 7 bases map to TRBD1. Germline CDR1 and CDR2: DFQATT and SNEGSKA (reference sequence). The CDR3 has 12 residues. V lost 6 bases, J lost 4 bases, and 5 bases stayed unmatched.

This clonotype was seen only a few times. The chain is built from TRBV10-3 and TRBJ2-5; perhaps TRBD1 as D (6 bases). The germline V gene has CDR1 ENHRY and CDR2 SYGVKD. The CDR3 covers 13 residues. Trimming left V 3 bases short and J 3 bases short, with 8 bases between. The CDR3: CAISDTGKETQYF. CDR3 sequence (DNA): TGTGCCATCAGTGATACAGGGAAAGAGACCCAGTACTTC.

This clonotype was found many times. The chain combines TRBV2 with TRBJ2-2; 10 bases align to TRBD1. The junction had 10 bases not matched to a gene; V was cut back by 6 bases and J by 6 bases. Germline CDR1 is SNHLY and CDR2 is FYNNEI. This CDR3 has 16 residues. CDR3 coding DNA: TGTGCCAGCAGCCAAGACAGGGGGCAGTTTGCCGGGGAGCTGTTTTTT. The encoded protein is CASSQDRGQFAGELFF.

This clonotype was counted many times. J is TRBJ1-5 and V is TRBV7-2; possible D gene TRBD1, 5 bases. The CDR3 length is 13 residues. V was clipped by 4 bases and J by 3 bases, with 7 bases between them. Germline CDR1 SGHTA, CDR2 FQGNSA. The CDR3 region has the DNA TGTGCCAGCAGCTCAGGGATCAATCAGCCCCAGCATTTT. The encoded protein is CASSSGINQPQHF.

This clonotype has at least ten counts. The chain links TRBV12-3 or TRBV12-4 to TRBJ2-3; 10 bases fit TRBD2. CDR3 size: 16 residues. V dropped 2 bases and J dropped 3; count of bases not matched to a gene: 5. The CDR3 nucleotides are TGTGCCAGCAGTTTAAGCGGGGGGGCGGAGACAGATACGCAGTATTTT. It is translated as CASSLSGGAETDTQYF.

The sample holds many counts of this clonotype. The J gene is TRBJ1-2, the V gene TRBV2; D may be TRBD1 (5 bases). V was cut by 0 bases and J by 5 bases, with 13 bases left in between. This CDR3 has 15 residues. Germline-derived CDR1 and CDR2 are SNHLY and FYNNEI. CDR3 coding DNA: TGTGCCAGCAGTGAAGCGTGGGAGACAGCGTATGGCTACACCTTC. Amino acid sequence: CASSEAWETAYGYTF.

This CDR3 is CASSYPQGHLGEAFF. The CDR3 DNA sequence: TGTGCCAGCAGTTACCCCCAGGGGCACTTAGGGGAAGCTTTCTTT. This chain joins TRBV6-5 and TRBJ1-1; a possible D gene is TRBD1 (6 bases). Germline CDR1 is MNHEY and CDR2 is SVGAGI. This CDR3 is 15 amino acids long. V was pared by 2 bases and J by 8 bases, with 18 bases between.

This clonotype has more than one count but fewer than ten. The chain combines TRBV5-1 with TRBJ1-1; a weak D match, TRBD1 (6 bases). This CDR3 comprises 14 residues. Trimming took off 0 bases at V and 4 bases at J, with 10 bases between the two ends. The germline V gene has CDR1 SGHRS and CDR2 YFSETQ. The CDR3 spells CASSLVARGTEAFF. CDR3 bases: TGCGCCAGCAGCTTGGTGGCCAGGGGCACTGAAGCTTTCTTT.

The V and J genes are TRBV4-1 and TRBJ1-6; 8 bases align to TRBD1. Germline CDR1 and CDR2: MGHRA and YSYEKL. V lost 1 base and J lost 10; bases outside the gene matches: 6. This CDR3 has 15 residues. The CDR3 nucleotides read TGCGCCAGCAGCCAAGTGCAGGGGGCCCACTCACCCCTCCACTTT. As protein: CASSQVQGAHSPLHF.

This clonotype has a count of ten or more. This chain links TRBV5-6 with TRBJ2-7, with 11 nucleotides matching TRBD2. V dropped 4 bases and J dropped 3; count of bases not matched to a gene: 15. Germline V gene data show CDR1 as SGHDT and CDR2 as YYEEEE. This CDR3 is built from 18 residues. DNA for the CDR3: TGTGCCAGCAGCCGGAGACCCATAGCGGGGGGGGTAGACTACGAGCAGTACTTC. Protein sequence: CASSRRPIAGGVDYEQYF.

The chain recombines TRBV28 with TRBJ1-5; 8 bases are shared with TRBD1. The CDR3 spans 15 residues. V lost 6 bases to trimming and J lost 2 bases; unmatched junction nucleotides: 6. CDR1 and CDR2 from the germline V gene are MDHEN and SYDVKM. Here the CDR3 DNA reads TGTGCCAGCAGGTCAGGGGGCGGGGGCAATCAGCCCCAGCATTTT. It yields the protein CASRSGGGGNQPQHF.

The chain links TRBV2 to TRBJ2-7; D possibly corresponds to TRBD2 (5 bases). Trimming stripped 2 bases from V and 2 bases from J, with 13 bases between. The CDR3 runs to 15 residues. Germline CDR1 reads SNHLY; CDR2 reads FYNNEI. The CDR3 coding sequence is TGTGCCAGCAGTGAAAACGGGGAAGGGCCCTACGAGCAGTACTTC. As protein: CASSENGEGPYEQYF.

This clonotype was counted once. This chain links TRBV12-3 or TRBV12-4 with TRBJ2-7; no firm D call. The CDR3 consists of 13 residues. The V end lost 5 bases, the J end lost 3 bases, and 11 bases lay between the germline ends. CDR3 region: CASSGSYDYEQYF. The CDR3 region has the DNA TGTGCCAGCAGTGGGTCCTATGACTACGAGCAGTACTTC.

Ten or more counts support this clonotype. This chain connects TRBV7-2 to TRBJ1-1; 7 nucleotides align to TRBD1. Per the germline V gene, CDR1 is SGHTA and CDR2 is FQGNSA. The CDR3 is made up of 15 amino acids. V shed 5 bases, J shed 0 bases, and the junction held 6 bases outside the gene matches. The CDR3 reads CASSPGGGMNTEAFF. DNA for the CDR3: TGTGCCAGCAGCCCAGGGGGGGGAATGAACACTGAAGCTTTCTTT. Full variable domain (remainder filled in from reference TRBV7-2 and TRBJ1-1): GAGVSQSPSNKVTEKGKDVELRCDPISGHTALYWYRQSLGQGLEFLIYFQGNSAPDKSGLPSDRFSAERTGGSVSTLTIQRTQQEDSAVYLCASSPGGGMNTEAFFGQGTRLTVV.

The chain combines TRBV11-3 with TRBJ2-5; 7 nucleotides match TRBD2. Looked up from germline, CDR1 is SGHNT and CDR2 is YENEEA. CDR3 length equals 14 residues. V lost 4 bases and J lost 3; bases outside the gene matches: 5. The CDR3 loop is CASSSFRGEETQYF. The CDR3 DNA reads as TGTGCCAGCAGCTCATTCCGGGGGGAAGAGACCCAGTACTTC.

This clonotype was detected only a few times. This CDR3 is missing its conserved last phenylalanine or tryptophan, likely due to a read error. V gene TRBV5-1 combines with J gene TRBJ2-7; a weak D match, TRBD2 (6 bases). Germline loops: CDR1 SGHRS, CDR2 YFSETQ. V was trimmed by 7 bases and J by 0 bases, leaving 11 bases between them. CDR3 length equals 13 residues. CDR3 sequence: CASRRGSSYEQYI. The CDR3, as DNA: TGCGCCAGCCGACGGGGGAGCTCCTACGAGCAGTACATC.

The V call is TRBV7-2, the J call TRBJ2-7, with D uncertain. V was pared by 5 bases and J by 3 bases, with 17 bases between. This CDR3 spans 15 amino acids. CDR1 and CDR2 from the germline V gene are SGHTA and FQGNSA. DNA for the CDR3: TGTGCCAGCAGCCCCCTAGGTCAGAGAGGCTACGAGCAGTACTTC. It specifies CASSPLGQRGYEQYF. Combining the CDR3 with reference TRBV7-2 and TRBJ2-7 gives the whole variable domain GAGVSQSPSNKVTEKGKDVELRCDPISGHTALYWYRQSLGQGLEFLIYFQGNSAPDKSGLPSDRFSAERTGGSVSTLTIQRTQQEDSAVYLCASSPLGQRGYEQYFGPGTRLTVT.

This clonotype was counted at least ten times. The J gene is TRBJ1-1, the V gene TRBV12-3 or TRBV12-4, with D perhaps TRBD1 (6 bases). CDR3 size: 16 residues. With 5 bases removed from V and 5 bases from J, the gap between germline ends came to 21 bases. CDR3 region: CASSHLFLDSWTEAFF. In DNA form, the CDR3 reads TGTGCCAGCAGTCACTTGTTCTTGGACAGCTGGACTGAAGCTTTCTTT.

This clonotype was detected many times. The CDR3 protein is CASSPSDRFYGYTF. In DNA, the CDR3 is TGTGCCAGTAGTCCCTCGGACAGGTTCTATGGCTACACCTTC. This sequence joins TRBV19 and TRBJ1-2, with TRBD1 matching over 7 bases. V shed 5 bases, J shed 4 bases, and the junction held 7 bases outside the gene matches. Germline lookup yields CDR1 LNHDA and CDR2 SQIVND (reference sequence). This CDR3 has 14 residues.

This clonotype has a count of ten or more. This chain connects TRBV6-1 to TRBJ2-6; no clear D gene. The CDR3 sequence is 13 residues long. The germline V gene has CDR1 MNHNS and CDR2 SASEGT. V was trimmed by 6 bases and J by 1 base, leaving 4 bases between them. The CDR3 DNA reads as TGTGCCAGCAGAAAGTCTGGGGCCAACGTCCTGACTTTC. Encoded protein: CASRKSGANVLTF.